Described below is a single TCR beta chain sequence and its context. The antigen remains undetermined. This CDR3 comprises 17 residues. The V gene's germline CDR1 is SGHTA and CDR2 FQGTGA. V lost 1 base to trimming and J lost 9 bases, with 22 bases between them. Using immunoSEQ multiplex PCR, the repertoire was profiled, and TCRdb retains in-frame clones only, with some absent. In the table there are 95,000 to 150,000 clones, around 85% of which are singletons. The data originate from a study of T cell responses to AZD1222 COVID-19 vaccine. General study points: Vaccination with two AZD1222 doses was followed by a rise in Spike-specific TCR breadth and depth. The span of vaccine-associated CD4 TCRs extended across spike, with dominance at 160-218 and 743-854. Clonal diversity may have been underestimated in mostly white British donors.

This sequence joins TRBV7-3 and TRBJ2-1, with a tentative D call TRBD2 (7 bases). The input for sequencing was peripheral blood, taken on day 0 of AZD1222 vaccination. This sequence was found in an adult in good health. The CDR3 DNA reads TGTGCCAGCAGCTTAATGGTGGGAGGGCCGGGGGCTAGTGAGCAGTTCTTC. Protein: CASSLMVGGPGASEQFF. The complete variable domain, with remaining parts taken from reference TRBV7-3 and TRBJ2-1, reads GAGVSQTPSNKVTEKGKYVELRCDPISGHTALYWYRQSLGQGPEFLIYFQGTGAADDSGLPNDRFFAVRPEGSVSTLKIQRTERGDSAVYLCASSLMVGGPGASEQFFGPGTRLTVL.